The 31 T cell receptor beta chains given below trace back to one sample, sequenced in a study of monozygotic twins with inflammatory bowel disease. TCRdb reprocessed the 5' RACE reads, with one entry per CDR3 protein and no DNA. This table lists more than 300,000 distinct CDR3 sequences. Sequencing used blood. These receptors were obtained from a human donor with ulcerative colitis or Crohn's disease, or a healthy co-twin of an affected twin (not recorded which).

The chain links TRBV11-2 to TRBJ2-1. The CDR3 totals 11 residues. CDR1 and CDR2 (germline): SGHAT, FQNNGV. CDR3 in amino acids: CASSLFNEQFF.

The chain recombines TRBV29-1 with TRBJ2-3; TCRdb returns TRBD2, unconfirmable since there is no DNA. The V gene's germline CDR1 is SQVTM and CDR2 ANQGSEA. The CDR3 is 15 residues long. This chain's CDR3 is CSVDLAGGPTDTQYF.

This rearrangement joins TRBV3-1 to TRBJ2-5; checking the TCRdb D call of TRBD1 is not possible without DNA. The CDR3 spans 15 residues. In germline, CDR1 is LGHDT, CDR2 YNNKEL (reference sequence). The CDR3 loop is CASSPGVSGQETQYF.

The chain carries TRBV11-2 and TRBJ2-1; absent DNA, TCRdb's TRBD2 call cannot be checked. This CDR3 contains 18 residues. Germline V gives CDR1 SGHAT, CDR2 FQNNGV. CDR3 loop: CASSLEPGLAYPYNEQFF.

J is TRBJ1-1 and V is TRBV27. Germline V CDR1 and CDR2: MNHEY, SMNVEV (reference sequence). The CDR3 contains 12 residues. CDR3 sequence: CASSFMGSEAFF.

The chain links TRBV5-1 to TRBJ2-1; TCRdb indicates TRBD1, and absent DNA this call remains unverified. The CDR3 loop spans 14 amino acids. Germline CDR1 and CDR2: SGHRS and YFSETQ. The CDR3 sequence is CASSLGGGLDEQFF.

The V and J genes are TRBV6-5 and TRBJ1-6. The germline gives CDR1 MNHEY, CDR2 SVGAGI. This CDR3 comprises 16 residues. The CDR3 sequence: CASSYSAMSYNSPLHF.

J is TRBJ2-2 and V is TRBV5-1. The CDR3 has 14 amino acids. Germline V gives CDR1 SGHRS, CDR2 YFSETQ. The CDR3 protein is CATSPSGRTGELFF.

The gene calls are TRBV4-3 and TRBJ2-7. The V gene's germline CDR1 is LGHNA and CDR2 YSLEER. The CDR3 contains 15 residues. CDR3 residues: CASSQVLGRTYEQYF.

The gene calls are TRBV28 and TRBJ2-7. CDR1 is MDHEN and CDR2 is SYDVKM in the germline V gene. The CDR3 extends over 15 amino acids. The CDR3 here is CASSLWQGITYEQYF. The full variable domain, with the rest looked up from reference TRBV28 and TRBJ2-7, is DVKVTQSSRYLVKRTGEKVFLECVQDMDHENMFWYRQDPGLGLRLIYFSYDVKMKEKGDIPEGYSVSREKKERFSLILESASTNQTSMYLCASSLWQGITYEQYFGPGTRLTVT.

The chain is built from TRBV19 and TRBJ1-6; the TCRdb call, TRBD1, lacks DNA for checking. CDR3 length equals 15 residues. Germline V gene data show CDR1 as LNHDA and CDR2 as SQIVND (reference sequence). CDR3 in amino acids: CASSTGISGNSPLHF.

The gene calls are TRBV9 and TRBJ2-1; lacking DNA, the TRBD2 call made by TCRdb goes unchecked. From germline, CDR1 is SGDLS and CDR2 YYNGEE. The CDR3 consists of 14 residues. The CDR3 protein is CASSTGTSGGLVFF.

This chain uses TRBV28 with TRBJ1-2; TCRdb returns TRBD1, unconfirmable since there is no DNA. This CDR3 contains 14 residues. The V gene's germline CDR1 is MDHEN and CDR2 SYDVKM. The CDR3 here is CASSFWTETYGYTF.

J is TRBJ2-3 and V is TRBV7-9. The V gene's germline CDR1 is SEHNR and CDR2 FQNEAQ (reference sequence). The CDR3 totals 15 residues. The CDR3 loop reads CASSLSETSTDTQYF.

The chain employs TRBV27 and TRBJ1-3. This CDR3 is built from 13 residues. Looked up from germline, CDR1 is MNHEY and CDR2 is SMNVEV (reference sequence). The CDR3 spells CASSRGFGNTIYF.

The V gene is TRBV11-1, the J gene TRBJ2-2; TCRdb's D call, TRBD1, is unchecked because there is no DNA. CDR3 length: 18 amino acids. In germline, CDR1 is SGHAT, CDR2 FQDESV (reference sequence). CDR3 amino acids: CASSLALIVTGNTGELFF.

J is TRBJ2-7 and V is TRBV7-2; the TCRdb call, TRBD1, lacks DNA for checking. Per the germline V gene, CDR1 is SGHTA and CDR2 is FQGNSA. The CDR3 is 13 amino acids. The CDR3 protein is CASSVGQANEQYF.

The chain uses TRBV6-2 or TRBV6-3 and TRBJ1-1. Germline V gives CDR1 MNHEY, CDR2 SVGEGT. The CDR3 spans 13 residues. This CDR3 reads CASSWEPNTEAFF.

The chain links TRBV6-2 or TRBV6-3 to TRBJ2-6. Germline V lookup: CDR1 MNHEY, CDR2 SVGEGT. This CDR3 is 14 amino acids long. The CDR3 is CASYPGSGANVLTF.

CDR3 sequence reads: CSARDLQGYNSPLHF. The chain recombines TRBV20-1 with TRBJ1-6; TCRdb picks TRBD1, but there is no DNA to check that call. Germline CDR1 and CDR2: DFQATT and SNEGSKA (reference sequence). The CDR3 runs to 15 residues.

This chain joins TRBV29-1 and TRBJ2-5; the D call of TRBD1 rests on TCRdb alone, since no DNA is present to check it. This CDR3 is built from 15 residues. Germline values: CDR1 SQVTM, CDR2 ANQGSEA. The CDR3 sequence is CSVEDPGRFQETQYF.

The chain uses TRBV18 and TRBJ1-3. CDR3 size: 15 residues. The V gene's germline CDR1 is KGHSH and CDR2 LQKENI. CDR3 region: CASSREGTEGNTIYF.

The genes are TRBV4-2 and TRBJ1-1; the TRBD1 assignment by TCRdb is unverifiable without DNA. CDR3 size: 16 residues. Looked up from germline, CDR1 is LGHNA and CDR2 is YNFKEQ. Here the CDR3 reads CASRRDRGTTNTEAFF.

The chain combines TRBV5-5 with TRBJ2-1; TCRdb's D call, TRBD1, is unchecked because there is no DNA. Germline CDR1 reads SGHKS; CDR2 reads YYEKEE (reference sequence). The CDR3 covers 16 residues. The CDR3: CASSLGQGLGYNEQFF.

V and J are TRBV7-7 and TRBJ2-7. The CDR3 is made up of 14 amino acids. Looked up from germline, CDR1 is SSHAT and CDR2 is FNYEAQ (reference sequence). CDR3 residues: CASSPKAWQDEQYF.

The gene calls are TRBV9 and TRBJ2-1; the D gene TCRdb calls, TRBD2, cannot be checked with no DNA. This CDR3 spans 18 amino acids. In germline, CDR1 is SGDLS, CDR2 YYNGEE. CDR3: CASSVVPGGRSSYNEQFF.

The gene calls are TRBV20-1 and TRBJ2-1; the TCRdb call, TRBD1, lacks DNA for checking. CDR1 is DFQATT, CDR2 SNEGSKA, per germline (reference sequence). This CDR3 is built from 15 residues. CDR3 sequence: CSARGQGGQQKEQFF.

The chain links TRBV20-1 to TRBJ1-4. Germline values: CDR1 DFQATT, CDR2 SNEGSKA (reference sequence). The CDR3 runs 13 residues. CDR3 residues: CSARITTNEKLFF.

J is TRBJ2-5 and V is TRBV20-1; as DNA is missing, the TRBD1 call by TCRdb cannot be tested. This CDR3 comprises 15 residues. From germline, CDR1 is DFQATT and CDR2 SNEGSKA (reference sequence). The CDR3 loop is CSASPGPPYQETQYF.

V and J are TRBV7-2 and TRBJ2-1; TCRdb indicates TRBD1, and absent DNA this call remains unverified. Germline CDR1 reads SGHTA; CDR2 reads FQGNSA. The CDR3 has 15 amino acids. The CDR3 spells CASSSLGGGLNEQFF.

V and J are TRBV25-1 and TRBJ1-3. Germline V gene sequence: CDR1 MGHDK, CDR2 SYGVNS. CDR3 length equals 14 residues. CDR3 region: CASSVSSSGNTIYF.